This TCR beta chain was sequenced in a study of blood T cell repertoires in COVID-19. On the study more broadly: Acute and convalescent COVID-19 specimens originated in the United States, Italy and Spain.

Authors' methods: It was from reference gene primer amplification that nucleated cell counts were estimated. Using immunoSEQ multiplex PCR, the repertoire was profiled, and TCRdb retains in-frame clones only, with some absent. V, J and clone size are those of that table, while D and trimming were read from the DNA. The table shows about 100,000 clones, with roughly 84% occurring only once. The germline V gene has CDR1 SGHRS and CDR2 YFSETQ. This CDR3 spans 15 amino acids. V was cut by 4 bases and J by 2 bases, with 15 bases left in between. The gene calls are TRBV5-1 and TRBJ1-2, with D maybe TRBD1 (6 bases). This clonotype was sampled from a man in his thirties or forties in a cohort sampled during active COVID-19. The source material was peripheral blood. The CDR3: CASSIPGQPNYGYTF. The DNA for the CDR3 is TGCGCCAGCAGCATCCCGGGACAACCCAACTATGGCTACACCTTC.